These T cell receptor beta chains were read from a single sample in a study of blood T cell repertoires in COVID-19. Method: immunoSEQ multiplex PCR; TCRdb's copy keeps in-frame clones and lacks some. The repertoire holds nearly 110,000 clones, with 84% as singletons. Specimen: peripheral blood. The receptors here all came from a human donor in a cohort sampled during active COVID-19. Both conserved end residues are part of each CDR3. Each record gives: J gene, V gene, clone size, D gene, CDR3 protein, CDR3 DNA. The D gene is left open where the match is weak. For some rows the clone size is stated as once, few or many, or as a class when expanded; others skip it.

J gene: TRBJ1-5
V gene: TRBV30
clone size: -
D gene: -
CDR3 protein: CAWSLGQGQPQHF
CDR3 DNA: TGTGCCTGGAGTTTGGGGCAGGGGCAGCCCCAGCATTTT

J gene: TRBJ1-2
V gene: TRBV11-2
clone size: -
D gene: TRBD1
CDR3 protein: CASSLRTGWNYGYTF
CDR3 DNA: TGTGCCAGCAGCCTTCGGACAGGGTGGAACTATGGCTACACCTTC

J gene: TRBJ1-4
V gene: TRBV6-1
clone size: -
D gene: -
CDR3 protein: CASSERGLGRPDEKLFF
CDR3 DNA: TGTGCCAGCAGTGAACGCGGGCTTGGACGACCGGATGAAAAACTGTTTTTT

J gene: TRBJ1-1
V gene: TRBV18
clone size: -
D gene: TRBD1
CDR3 protein: CASSQGTAMNTEAFF
CDR3 DNA: TGTGCCAGCTCACAAGGGACAGCCATGAACACTGAAGCTTTCTTT

J gene: TRBJ2-2
V gene: TRBV5-5
clone size: -
D gene: -
CDR3 protein: CASSSSREALNTGELFF
CDR3 DNA: TGTGCCAGCAGCTCCAGCCGAGAGGCACTAAACACCGGGGAGCTGTTTTTT

J gene: TRBJ2-1
V gene: TRBV24-1
clone size: -
D gene: TRBD1
CDR3 protein: CATSDPTGQAGYNEQFF
CDR3 DNA: TGTGCCACCAGTGACCCTACGGGACAGGCGGGGTACAATGAGCAGTTCTTC

J gene: TRBJ2-1
V gene: TRBV3-1/TRBV3-2
clone size: -
D gene: TRBD2
CDR3 protein: CASSLAGVGDNEQFF
CDR3 DNA: TGTGCCAGCAGCCTAGCGGGAGTTGGAGACAATGAGCAGTTCTTC

J gene: TRBJ2-1
V gene: TRBV28
clone size: -
D gene: -
CDR3 protein: CASSPAGLAKSSYNEQFF
CDR3 DNA: TGTGCCAGCAGTCCCGCTGGGCTAGCGAAAAGCTCCTACAATGAGCAGTTCTTC

J gene: TRBJ2-7
V gene: TRBV28
clone size: -
D gene: TRBD1
CDR3 protein: CASLTGGASYEQYF
CDR3 DNA: TGTGCCAGTCTTACAGGGGGAGCATCCTACGAGCAGTACTTC

J gene: TRBJ1-1
V gene: TRBV6-5
clone size: -
D gene: TRBD1
CDR3 protein: CASSLGTGRDTEAFF
CDR3 DNA: TGTGCCAGCAGTCTCGGGACAGGGAGGGACACTGAAGCTTTCTTT

J gene: TRBJ2-5
V gene: TRBV6-6
clone size: -
D gene: TRBD1
CDR3 protein: CASSYSGGGETQYF
CDR3 DNA: TGTGCCAGCAGTTACTCAGGGGGCGGAGAGACCCAGTACTTC

J gene: TRBJ1-2
V gene: TRBV6-2/TRBV6-3
clone size: -
D gene: -
CDR3 protein: CASSYLGENGYTF
CDR3 DNA: TGTGCCAGCAGTTACTTAGGGGAAAATGGCTACACCTTC

J gene: TRBJ1-1
V gene: TRBV11-1
clone size: few
D gene: -
CDR3 protein: CASSFQGAEAFF
CDR3 DNA: TGTGCCAGCAGTTTCCAGGGCGCTGAAGCTTTCTTT

J gene: TRBJ1-2
V gene: TRBV5-4
clone size: -
D gene: -
CDR3 protein: CASSAGGNLNYGYTF
CDR3 DNA: TGTGCCAGCAGCGCGGGGGGGAACCTAAACTATGGCTACACCTTC

J gene: TRBJ1-5
V gene: TRBV28
clone size: few
D gene: TRBD1
CDR3 protein: CASSFALTGDNQPQHF
CDR3 DNA: TGTGCCAGCAGTTTTGCCCTTACAGGGGACAATCAGCCCCAGCATTTT

J gene: TRBJ1-2
V gene: TRBV6-5
clone size: -
D gene: -
CDR3 protein: CASSRGHHDYGYTF
CDR3 DNA: TGTGCCAGCAGCCGGGGACACCATGACTATGGCTACACCTTC

J gene: TRBJ1-1
V gene: TRBV19
clone size: -
D gene: -
CDR3 protein: CASSTHETETNTEAFF
CDR3 DNA: TGTGCCAGTAGCACCCATGAGACAGAGACCAACACTGAAGCTTTCTTT

J gene: TRBJ2-7
V gene: TRBV14
clone size: -
D gene: -
CDR3 protein: CASSQDVLPIYEQYF
CDR3 DNA: TGTGCCAGCAGCCAAGATGTACTCCCAATATACGAGCAGTACTTC

J gene: TRBJ2-3
V gene: TRBV7-8
clone size: -
D gene: TRBD1
CDR3 protein: CASSSQGAADTQYF
CDR3 DNA: TGTGCCAGCAGCTCACAGGGGGCAGCAGATACGCAGTATTTT

J gene: TRBJ2-5
V gene: TRBV29-1
clone size: -
D gene: TRBD1
CDR3 protein: CSGRQGARETQYF
CDR3 DNA: TGCAGCGGACGACAGGGGGCACGAGAGACCCAGTACTTC

J gene: TRBJ2-1
V gene: TRBV4-3
clone size: -
D gene: TRBD2
CDR3 protein: CASSHRTSGSDEQFF
CDR3 DNA: TGCGCCAGCAGCCACCGAACTAGCGGGAGCGATGAGCAGTTCTTC

J gene: TRBJ2-2
V gene: TRBV9
clone size: -
D gene: TRBD1
CDR3 protein: CASSALRDRVNTGELFF
CDR3 DNA: TGTGCCAGCAGCGCCCTAAGGGACAGGGTGAACACCGGGGAGCTGTTTTTT

J gene: TRBJ2-1
V gene: TRBV2
clone size: -
D gene: TRBD1
CDR3 protein: CASSLWTGGTSSYNEQFF
CDR3 DNA: TGTGCCAGCAGTCTATGGACAGGGGGCACGAGCTCCTACAATGAGCAGTTCTTC

J gene: TRBJ2-2
V gene: TRBV9
clone size: -
D gene: -
CDR3 protein: CASSVVLGELFF
CDR3 DNA: TGTGCCAGCAGCGTAGTATTAGGGGAGCTGTTTTTT

J gene: TRBJ1-2
V gene: TRBV6-5
clone size: -
D gene: -
CDR3 protein: CASSPGGVRRRGYTF
CDR3 DNA: TGTGCCAGCAGTCCCGGGGGTGTCCGCCGGCGTGGCTACACCTTC

J gene: TRBJ2-6
V gene: TRBV5-5
clone size: -
D gene: TRBD1
CDR3 protein: CASNDMRDRTGANVLTF
CDR3 DNA: TGTGCCAGCAACGACATGAGGGACAGGACTGGGGCCAACGTCCTGACTTTC

J gene: TRBJ1-3
V gene: TRBV20-1
clone size: -
D gene: -
CDR3 protein: CSAVLGNTIYF
CDR3 DNA: TGCAGTGCCGTACTTGGAAACACCATATATTTT

J gene: TRBJ1-6
V gene: TRBV14
clone size: -
D gene: -
CDR3 protein: CASSQHMDSPLHF
CDR3 DNA: TGTGCCAGCAGCCAACACATGGATTCACCCCTCCACTTT

J gene: TRBJ1-1
V gene: TRBV2
clone size: -
D gene: -
CDR3 protein: CAINKGEAAPSTEAFF
CDR3 DNA: TGTGCCATAAACAAAGGGGAGGCAGCCCCTTCCACTGAAGCTTTCTTT

J gene: TRBJ2-5
V gene: TRBV7-2
clone size: -
D gene: -
CDR3 protein: CASSLVWTIQETQYF
CDR3 DNA: TGTGCCAGCAGCTTAGTGTGGACAATCCAAGAGACCCAGTACTTC

J gene: TRBJ2-1
V gene: TRBV6-2/TRBV6-3
clone size: once
D gene: -
CDR3 protein: CASSLGLGGLDEQFF
CDR3 DNA: TGTGCCAGCAGTCTCGGACTAGGGGGGTTGGATGAGCAGTTCTTC

J gene: TRBJ1-2
V gene: TRBV18
clone size: -
D gene: -
CDR3 protein: CASSPSDLIRQVLDGYTF
CDR3 DNA: TGTGCCAGCTCACCAAGCGACCTCATACGACAGGTGCTCGATGGCTACACCTTC

J gene: TRBJ2-7
V gene: TRBV27
clone size: -
D gene: TRBD2
CDR3 protein: CASRPLAGGPGYEQYF
CDR3 DNA: TGTGCCAGCAGACCGCTAGCGGGAGGTCCAGGATACGAGCAGTACTTC

J gene: TRBJ1-5
V gene: TRBV6-2/TRBV6-3
clone size: -
D gene: -
CDR3 protein: CASSYGGSYNQPQHF
CDR3 DNA: TGTGCCAGCAGTTACGGGGGCAGTTATAATCAGCCCCAGCATTTT

J gene: TRBJ1-4
V gene: TRBV11-3
clone size: -
D gene: TRBD1
CDR3 protein: CASSHPGQGPEKLFF
CDR3 DNA: TGTGCCAGCAGCCATCCGGGACAGGGACCCGAAAAACTGTTTTTT

J gene: TRBJ2-1
V gene: TRBV2
clone size: -
D gene: TRBD2
CDR3 protein: CASSEETSGNNEQFF
CDR3 DNA: TGTGCCAGCAGTGAAGAAACTAGCGGAAACAATGAGCAGTTCTTC

J gene: TRBJ2-5
V gene: TRBV4-1
clone size: -
D gene: -
CDR3 protein: CASSQVYQETQYF
CDR3 DNA: TGCGCCAGCAGCCAAGTATACCAAGAGACCCAGTACTTC

J gene: TRBJ2-1
V gene: TRBV6-2/TRBV6-3
clone size: -
D gene: TRBD2
CDR3 protein: CASSGASGRAPSYNEQFF
CDR3 DNA: TGTGCCAGCAGTGGGGCTAGCGGGAGGGCCCCCTCCTACAATGAGCAGTTCTTC

J gene: TRBJ1-5
V gene: TRBV6-6
clone size: -
D gene: -
CDR3 protein: CASSFPMTNSNQPQHF
CDR3 DNA: TGTGCCAGCAGTTTCCCAATGACAAACTCCAATCAGCCCCAGCATTTT

J gene: TRBJ2-2
V gene: TRBV7-3
clone size: -
D gene: TRBD2
CDR3 protein: CASSLAGGPVTGELFF
CDR3 DNA: TGTGCCAGCAGTTTAGCGGGAGGGCCGGTCACCGGGGAGCTGTTTTTT

J gene: TRBJ2-2
V gene: TRBV30
clone size: -
D gene: -
CDR3 protein: CAWSVLSGSGELFF
CDR3 DNA: TGTGCCTGGAGTGTTCTATCGGGTTCCGGGGAGCTGTTTTTT

J gene: TRBJ1-1
V gene: TRBV5-1
clone size: -
D gene: TRBD1
CDR3 protein: CASSPPTGGPLGAEAFF
CDR3 DNA: TGCGCCAGCAGCCCTCCAACAGGGGGCCCCCTTGGGGCTGAAGCTTTCTTT

J gene: TRBJ1-1
V gene: TRBV7-9
clone size: -
D gene: -
CDR3 protein: CASSPPMGGNSEAFF
CDR3 DNA: TGTGCCAGCAGCCCGCCTATGGGGGGGAATAGTGAAGCTTTCTTT

J gene: TRBJ2-3
V gene: TRBV5-4
clone size: -
D gene: TRBD1
CDR3 protein: CASSLGDRETDTQYF
CDR3 DNA: TGTGCCAGCAGCTTGGGGGACAGGGAAACAGATACGCAGTATTTT

J gene: TRBJ1-1
V gene: TRBV6-4
clone size: -
D gene: TRBD1
CDR3 protein: CASRPGTGTNTEAFF
CDR3 DNA: TGTGCCAGCCGCCCGGGGACAGGGACCAACACTGAAGCTTTCTTT

J gene: TRBJ1-5
V gene: TRBV7-2
clone size: -
D gene: TRBD1
CDR3 protein: CASSLGQGEQPQHF
CDR3 DNA: TGTGCCAGCAGCTTGGGGCAGGGGGAACAGCCCCAGCATTTT

J gene: TRBJ2-7
V gene: TRBV1
clone size: -
D gene: -
CDR3 protein: CTSSQDILAREKHEQYF
CDR3 DNA: TGCACCAGCAGCCAAGATATTCTAGCGAGAGAGAAGCACGAGCAGTACTTC